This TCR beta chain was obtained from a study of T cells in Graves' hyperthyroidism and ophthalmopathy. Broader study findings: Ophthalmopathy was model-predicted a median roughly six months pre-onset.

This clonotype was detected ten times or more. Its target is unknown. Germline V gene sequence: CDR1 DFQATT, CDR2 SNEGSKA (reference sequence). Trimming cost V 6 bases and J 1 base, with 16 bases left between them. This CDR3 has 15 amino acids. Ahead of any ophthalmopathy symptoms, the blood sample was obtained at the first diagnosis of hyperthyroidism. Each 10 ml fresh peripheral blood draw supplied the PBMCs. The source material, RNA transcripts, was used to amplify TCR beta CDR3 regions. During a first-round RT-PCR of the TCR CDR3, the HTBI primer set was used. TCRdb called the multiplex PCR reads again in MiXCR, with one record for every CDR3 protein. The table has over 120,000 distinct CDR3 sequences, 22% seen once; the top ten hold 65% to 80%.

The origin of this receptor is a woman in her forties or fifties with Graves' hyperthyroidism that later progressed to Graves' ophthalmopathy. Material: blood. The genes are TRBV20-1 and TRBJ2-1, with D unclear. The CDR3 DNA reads TGCAGTGCCAGGTCGTTAGGGCCTTCCTACAATGAGCAGTTCTTC. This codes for CSARSLGPSYNEQFF.